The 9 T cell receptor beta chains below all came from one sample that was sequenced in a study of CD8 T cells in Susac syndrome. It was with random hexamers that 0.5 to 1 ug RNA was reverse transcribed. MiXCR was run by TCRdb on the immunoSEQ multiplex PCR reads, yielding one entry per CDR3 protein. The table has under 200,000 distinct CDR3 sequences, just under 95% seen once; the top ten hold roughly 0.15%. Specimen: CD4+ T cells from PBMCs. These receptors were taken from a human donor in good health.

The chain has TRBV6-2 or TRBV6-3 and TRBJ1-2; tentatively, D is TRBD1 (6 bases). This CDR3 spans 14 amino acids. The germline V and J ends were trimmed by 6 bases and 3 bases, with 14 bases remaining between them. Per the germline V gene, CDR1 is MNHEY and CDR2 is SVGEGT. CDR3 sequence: CASSYPRQDYGYTF. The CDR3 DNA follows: TGTGCCAGCAGCTATCCGAGACAGGACTATGGCTACACCTTC.

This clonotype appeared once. In DNA, the CDR3 is TGTGCCAGCAGCCTCACGACTAGCGGGACTAGCACAGATACGCAGTATTTT. Protein: CASSLTTSGTSTDTQYF. The chain uses TRBV3-1 and TRBJ2-3, with 11 bases identical to TRBD2. V shed 4 bases, J shed 0 bases, and the junction held 6 bases outside the gene matches. The CDR3 loop spans 17 amino acids. The germline gives CDR1 LGHDT, CDR2 YNNKEL (reference sequence).

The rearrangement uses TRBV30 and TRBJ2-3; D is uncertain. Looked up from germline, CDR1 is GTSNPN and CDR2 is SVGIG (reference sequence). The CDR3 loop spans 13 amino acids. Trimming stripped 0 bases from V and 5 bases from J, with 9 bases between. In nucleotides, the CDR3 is TGTGCCTGGAGTGTAGGGAAAATAGATACGCAGTATTTT. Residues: CAWSVGKIDTQYF.

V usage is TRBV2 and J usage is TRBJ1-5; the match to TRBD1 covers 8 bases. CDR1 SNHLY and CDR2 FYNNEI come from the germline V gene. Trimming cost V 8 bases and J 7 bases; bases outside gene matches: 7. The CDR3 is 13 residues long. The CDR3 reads CASGQGEGQPQHF. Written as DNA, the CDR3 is TGTGCCAGCGGACAGGGCGAAGGGCAGCCCCAGCATTTT.

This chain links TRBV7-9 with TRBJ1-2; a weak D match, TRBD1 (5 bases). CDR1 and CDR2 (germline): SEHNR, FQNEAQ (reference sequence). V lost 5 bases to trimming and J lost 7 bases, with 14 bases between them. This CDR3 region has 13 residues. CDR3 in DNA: TGTGCCAGCAGCCCCCTCAGGGAGGCTGGCTACACCTTC. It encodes CASSPLREAGYTF.

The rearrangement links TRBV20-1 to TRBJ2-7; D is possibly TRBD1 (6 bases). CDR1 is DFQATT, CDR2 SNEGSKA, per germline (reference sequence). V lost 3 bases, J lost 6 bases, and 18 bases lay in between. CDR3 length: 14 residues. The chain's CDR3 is CSARAPGHQAEQYF. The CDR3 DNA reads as TGCAGTGCTAGGGCTCCGGGACACCAGGCCGAGCAGTACTTC.

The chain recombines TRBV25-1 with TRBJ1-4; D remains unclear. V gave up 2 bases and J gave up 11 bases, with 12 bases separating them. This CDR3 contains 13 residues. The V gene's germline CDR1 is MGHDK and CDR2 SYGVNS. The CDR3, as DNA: TGTGCCAGCAGTGAAAGGAGGGAAGGGAAACTGTTTTTT. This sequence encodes CASSERREGKLFF.

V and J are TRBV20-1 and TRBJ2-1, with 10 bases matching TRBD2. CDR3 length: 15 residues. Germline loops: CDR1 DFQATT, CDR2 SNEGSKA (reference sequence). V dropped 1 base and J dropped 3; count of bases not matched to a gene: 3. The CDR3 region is CSARGSGGDYNEQFF. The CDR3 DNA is TGCAGTGCTAGAGGAAGCGGGGGGGACTACAATGAGCAGTTCTTC.

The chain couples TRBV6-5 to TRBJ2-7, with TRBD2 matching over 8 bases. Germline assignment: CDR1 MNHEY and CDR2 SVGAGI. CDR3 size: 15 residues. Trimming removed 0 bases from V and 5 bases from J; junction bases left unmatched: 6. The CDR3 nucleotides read TGTGCCAGCAGTTACTCGAGGACTAGCCGACACGAGCAGTACTTC. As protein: CASSYSRTSRHEQYF.